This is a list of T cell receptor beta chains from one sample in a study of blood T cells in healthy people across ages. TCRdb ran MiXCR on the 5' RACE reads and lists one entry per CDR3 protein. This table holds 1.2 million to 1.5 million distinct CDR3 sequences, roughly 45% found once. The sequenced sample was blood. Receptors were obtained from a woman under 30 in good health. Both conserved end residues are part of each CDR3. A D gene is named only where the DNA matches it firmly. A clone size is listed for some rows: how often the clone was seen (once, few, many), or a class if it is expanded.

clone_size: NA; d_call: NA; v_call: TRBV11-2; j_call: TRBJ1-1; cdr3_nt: TGTGCCAGCAGCCCGAACACTCATGAAGCTTTCTTT; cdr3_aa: CASSPNTHEAFF
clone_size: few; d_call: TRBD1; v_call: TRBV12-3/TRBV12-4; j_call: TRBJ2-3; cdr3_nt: TGTGCCAGCAGTTTAGTGGACAGGAGCACAGATACGCAGTATTTT; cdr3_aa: CASSLVDRSTDTQYF
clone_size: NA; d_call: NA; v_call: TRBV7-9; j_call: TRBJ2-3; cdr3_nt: TGTGCCAGCAGCCTAAGGGCCCAAACCAAGGGGGATACGCAGTATTTT; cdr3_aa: CASSLRAQTKGDTQYF
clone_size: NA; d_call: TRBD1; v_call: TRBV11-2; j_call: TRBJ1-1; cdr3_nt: TGTGCCAGCAGCATCACGGGACAGGATAAAATGAAAGCTTTCTTT; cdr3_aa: CASSITGQDKMKAFF
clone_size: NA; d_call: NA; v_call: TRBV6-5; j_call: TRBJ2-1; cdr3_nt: TGTGCCAGCAGTTACCCGGGGCAGGGATGGAATGAGCAGTTCTTC; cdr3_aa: CASSYPGQGWNEQFF
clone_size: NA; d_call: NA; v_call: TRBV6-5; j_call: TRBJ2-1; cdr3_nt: TGTGCCAGCAGTTATGGGGTCGGCAGGGGAAATGAGCAGTTCTTC; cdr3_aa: CASSYGVGRGNEQFF
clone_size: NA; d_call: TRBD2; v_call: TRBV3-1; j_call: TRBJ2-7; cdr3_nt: TGTGCCAGCAGCCAATCTCTAGCGGTCTACAATGAGCAGTACTTC; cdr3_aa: CASSQSLAVYNEQYF
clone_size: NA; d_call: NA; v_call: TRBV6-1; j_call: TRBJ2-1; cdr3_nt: TGTGCCAGCAGTTCCCGGGACGGGACCTACAATGAGCAGTTCTTC; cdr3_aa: CASSSRDGTYNEQFF
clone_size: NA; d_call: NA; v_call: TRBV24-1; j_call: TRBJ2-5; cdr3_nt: TGTGCCACCAGTCGATTGCGGGGAACGACGGGGGAGACCCAGTACTTC; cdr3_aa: CATSRLRGTTGETQYF
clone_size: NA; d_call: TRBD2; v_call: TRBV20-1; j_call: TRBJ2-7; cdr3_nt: TGCAGTGCTAGTCAAGCGGGGAAATCCTACGAGCAGTACTTC; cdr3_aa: CSASQAGKSYEQYF
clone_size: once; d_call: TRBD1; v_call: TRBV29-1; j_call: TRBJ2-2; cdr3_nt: TGCAGCGTTGACCCCCGGGACAGGAGCGGGGAGCTGTTTTTT; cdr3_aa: CSVDPRDRSGELFF
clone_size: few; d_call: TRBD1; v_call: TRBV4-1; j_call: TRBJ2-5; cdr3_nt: TGCGCCAGCAGCCAACAAACAAAGACAGGGGGTGACGAGACCCAGTACTTC; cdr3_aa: CASSQQTKTGGDETQYF
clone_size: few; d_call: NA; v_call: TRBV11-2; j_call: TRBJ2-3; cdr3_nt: TGTGCCAGCAGCTCAAATACGCAGTATTTT; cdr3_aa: CASSSNTQYF
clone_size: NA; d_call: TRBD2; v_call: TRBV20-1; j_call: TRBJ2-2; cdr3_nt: TGCAGTGCCCGAGGGACTACACAGACCGGGGAGCTGTTTTTT; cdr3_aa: CSARGTTQTGELFF
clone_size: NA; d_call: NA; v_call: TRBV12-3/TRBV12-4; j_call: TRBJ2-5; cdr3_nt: TGTGCCAGCAGTTCGACGGAGGGAGAGACCCAGTACTTC; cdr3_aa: CASSSTEGETQYF
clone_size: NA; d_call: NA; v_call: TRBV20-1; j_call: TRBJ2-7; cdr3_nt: TGCAGTGCTAGAGTCGGGGGGACAGCTTCCTACGAGCAGTACTTC; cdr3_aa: CSARVGGTASYEQYF
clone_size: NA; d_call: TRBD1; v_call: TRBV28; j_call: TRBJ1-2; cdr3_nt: TGTGCCAGCAGTACACACTCGACAGGGGAGCATGGCTACACCTTC; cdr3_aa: CASSTHSTGEHGYTF
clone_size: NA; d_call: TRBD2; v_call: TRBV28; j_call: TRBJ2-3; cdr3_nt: TGTGCCAGCAGTCCCATGCGCGGGGGGCCCGCCCATACGCAGTATTTT; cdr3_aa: CASSPMRGGPAHTQYF
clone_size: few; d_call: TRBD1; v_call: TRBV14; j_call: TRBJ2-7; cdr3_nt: TGTGCCAGCAGCCAGGCGACTGGACAGGGACATACCTACGAGCAGTACTTC; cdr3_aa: CASSQATGQGHTYEQYF
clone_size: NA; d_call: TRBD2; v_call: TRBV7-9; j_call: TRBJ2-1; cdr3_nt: TGTGCCAGCAGCTGGGAGAGCGGGAGAATGTGGAATGAGCAGTTCTTC; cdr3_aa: CASSWESGRMWNEQFF
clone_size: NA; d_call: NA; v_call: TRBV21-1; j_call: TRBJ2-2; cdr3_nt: TGTGCCAGCAGCAAAGCCGGAAGAAGGGGGCTAAGCACCGGGGAGCTGTTTTTT; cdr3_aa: CASSKAGRRGLSTGELFF
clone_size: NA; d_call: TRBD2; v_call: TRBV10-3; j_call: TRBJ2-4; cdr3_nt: TGTGCCATCAGTGAGAGGACTAGCGGAGGGGAGCCCAAAAACATTCAGTACTTC; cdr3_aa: CAISERTSGGEPKNIQYF
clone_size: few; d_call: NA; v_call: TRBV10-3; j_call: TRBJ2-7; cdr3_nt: TGTGCCACTGGAAGGGGCGAGCACGACGAGCAGTACTTC; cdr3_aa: CATGRGEHDEQYF
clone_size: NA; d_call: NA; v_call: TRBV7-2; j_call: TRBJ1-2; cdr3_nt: TGTGCCAGCAGCTTATCCCTTCGGGAGTATGGCTACACCTTC; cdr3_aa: CASSLSLREYGYTF
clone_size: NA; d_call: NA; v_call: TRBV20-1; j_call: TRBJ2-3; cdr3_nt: TGCATTGCAACAAGCGGCACAGATACGCAGTATTTT; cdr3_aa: CIATSGTDTQYF
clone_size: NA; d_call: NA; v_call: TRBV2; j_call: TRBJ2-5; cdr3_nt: TGTGCCAGCAGTGCCGACAGCCTTAAACAAGAGACCCAGTACTTC; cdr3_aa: CASSADSLKQETQYF
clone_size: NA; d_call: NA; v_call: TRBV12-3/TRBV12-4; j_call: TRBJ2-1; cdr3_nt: TGTGCCAGCAGTCCGGGGACTTGGTACAGTGAGCAGTTCTTC; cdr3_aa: CASSPGTWYSEQFF
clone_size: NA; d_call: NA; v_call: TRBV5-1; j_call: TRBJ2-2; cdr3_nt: TGCGCCAGCAGCGTCGACGGGGGACCCACCGGGGAGCTGTTTTTT; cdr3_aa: CASSVDGGPTGELFF
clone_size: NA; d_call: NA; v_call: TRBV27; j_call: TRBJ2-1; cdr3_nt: TGTGCCAGCAGTTTTACCGGGACAACTCGGCAGTTCTTC; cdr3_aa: CASSFTGTTRQFF
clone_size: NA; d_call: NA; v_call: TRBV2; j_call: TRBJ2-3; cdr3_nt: TGTGCCAGCTTCCTCTGGACGACCACAGATACGCAGTATTTT; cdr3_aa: CASFLWTTTDTQYF
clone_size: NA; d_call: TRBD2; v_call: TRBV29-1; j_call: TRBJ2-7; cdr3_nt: TGCAGCGTCGGGACTAGCGGGAGTAACGAGCAGTACTTC; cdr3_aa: CSVGTSGSNEQYF
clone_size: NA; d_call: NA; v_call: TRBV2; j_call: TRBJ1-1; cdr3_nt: TGTGCCACACTCAGAGAAGTGAACACTGAAGCTTTCTTT; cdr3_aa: CATLREVNTEAFF
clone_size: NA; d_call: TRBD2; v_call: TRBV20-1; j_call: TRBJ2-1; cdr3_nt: TGCAGTGCTAGACGCGTGGGACTAGCGATACAGAATGAGCAGTTCTTC; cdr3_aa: CSARRVGLAIQNEQFF
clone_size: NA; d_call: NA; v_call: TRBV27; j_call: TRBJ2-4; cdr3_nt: TGTGCCAGCAGTTTATGGGGAGATCGGTACTTC; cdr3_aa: CASSLWGDRYF
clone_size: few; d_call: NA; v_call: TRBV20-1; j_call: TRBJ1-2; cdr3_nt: TGCAGTGCTAGAGATCTCATTTCAGCAACTAACTATGGCTACACCTTC; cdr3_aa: CSARDLISATNYGYTF
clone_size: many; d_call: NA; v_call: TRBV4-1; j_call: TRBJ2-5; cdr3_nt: TGCGCCAGCAGCCAAGATAGGGGTGGCAGGTCCCGAGTAGAGACCCAGTACTTC; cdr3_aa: CASSQDRGGRSRVETQYF
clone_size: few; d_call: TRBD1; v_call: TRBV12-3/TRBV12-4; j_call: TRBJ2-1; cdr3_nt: TGTGCCAGCAGGATGGACAGGAATAAGGATGAGCAGTTCTTC; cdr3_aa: CASRMDRNKDEQFF
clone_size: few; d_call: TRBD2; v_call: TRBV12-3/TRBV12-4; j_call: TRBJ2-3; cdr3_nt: TGTGCCAGCACCTCTGGGACTAGGAAATTTGCAGATACGCAGTATTTT; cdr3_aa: CASTSGTRKFADTQYF
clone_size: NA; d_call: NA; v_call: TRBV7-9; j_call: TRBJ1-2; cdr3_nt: TGTGCCAGCAGCTCATCCAAGGCTGCTAACTATGGCTACACCTTC; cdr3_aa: CASSSSKAANYGYTF
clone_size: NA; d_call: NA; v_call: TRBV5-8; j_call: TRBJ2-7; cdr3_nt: TGTGCCAGCAGCACGCGGGGAAGACCCGAGCAGTACTTC; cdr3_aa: CASSTRGRPEQYF